Listed here are 9 T cell receptor beta chains from one sample, sequenced in a study of cytomegalovirus exposure and HLA in healthy donors. The PCR contained 60 Vbeta and 13 Jbeta primers. Libraries were prepared by immunoSEQ multiplex PCR; TCRdb keeps only in-frame clonotypes and omits some of them. The sample has more than 95,000 clones; less than 80% are singletons. The sequenced sample consisted of PBMCs. The origin of the receptors is a man aged 40-49 years in good health and CMV-seropositive.

This clone was counted between two and nine times. The chain links TRBV29-1 to TRBJ2-5; 8 bases are a match to TRBD1. Germline V gene lookup returns CDR1 SQVTM and CDR2 ANQGSEA. The length of the CDR3 is 14 residues. The V segment lost 2 bases and the J segment 5 bases; nucleotides outside the gene matches: 7. DNA of the CDR3: TGCAGCGTTGAACCGACAGGGGCCGGGGAGACCCAGTACTTC. Amino acid sequence: CSVEPTGAGETQYF.

This clone was counted a single time. The V call is TRBV6-5, the J call TRBJ2-2, with 10 bases identical to TRBD2. CDR1 is MNHEY and CDR2 is SVGAGI in the germline V gene. V gave up 2 bases and J gave up 7 bases; unmatched junction bases: 7. This CDR3 has 16 amino acids. The CDR3 spells CASSYMGLATGGELFF. In nucleotides, the CDR3 is TGTGCCAGCAGTTACATGGGACTAGCGACCGGCGGGGAGCTGTTTTTT.

J is TRBJ2-7 and V is TRBV2; 10 bases align to TRBD2. V lost 7 bases and J lost 1; bases outside the gene matches: 7. This CDR3 spans 15 amino acids. Germline V lookup: CDR1 SNHLY, CDR2 FYNNEI. CDR3 amino acids: CASITTSGVSYEQYF. CDR3 DNA sequence: TGTGCCAGCATCACTACTAGCGGGGTATCCTACGAGCAGTACTTC.

The table lists this clone with a count of one. The chain links TRBV19 to TRBJ2-1; D is perhaps TRBD2 (6 bases). V gave up 3 bases and J gave up 3 bases, with 15 bases separating them. Looked up from germline, CDR1 is LNHDA and CDR2 is SQIVND (reference sequence). The CDR3 loop spans 16 amino acids. For the CDR3, the DNA is TGTGCCAGTAGTATGGACGGGAGTCACAGCTACAATGAGCAGTTCTTC. Translating gives CASSMDGSHSYNEQFF.

The chain has TRBV2 and TRBJ1-2, with D perhaps TRBD1 (5 bases). This CDR3 has 12 amino acids. V lost 7 bases and J lost 8, with 14 bases in between. The V gene's germline CDR1 is SNHLY and CDR2 FYNNEI. CDR3 loop: CASMSRALGYTF. The CDR3 coding sequence is TGTGCCAGCATGAGCAGGGCGCTCGGCTACACCTTC. The whole variable domain, remainder taken from reference TRBV2 and TRBJ1-2, is EPEVTQTPSHQVTQMGQEVILRCVPISNHLYFYWYRQILGQKVEFLVSFYNNEISEKSEIFDDQFSVERPDGSNFTLKIRSTKLEDSAMYFCASMSRALGYTFGSGTRLTVV.

Only a few counts were recorded for this clone. The V call is TRBV27, the J call TRBJ2-1; D gene uncertain. Trimming removed 6 bases from V and 2 bases from J, with 14 bases in between. From germline, CDR1 is MNHEY and CDR2 SMNVEV (reference sequence). The CDR3 consists of 15 residues. DNA of the CDR3: TGTGCCAGCAGACCTTTCAGTTCCGCCTACAATGAGCAGTTCTTC. Translation: CASRPFSSAYNEQFF.

This clone has more than one count but fewer than ten. The chain links TRBV6-1 to TRBJ2-1, with TRBD2 identical over 12 bases. Germline assignment: CDR1 MNHNS and CDR2 SASEGT. The trim removed 5 bases at V and 10 bases at J, leaving 9 bases unmatched. CDR3 length equals 15 residues. Here the CDR3 DNA reads TGTGCCAGCAGTCTTCCGACTAGCGGGGGCGCGGAGCAGTTCTTC. This encodes CASSLPTSGGAEQFF.

This clone was recorded a few times. The rearrangement links TRBV9 to TRBJ2-7, with D tentatively TRBD2 (6 bases). This CDR3 spans 15 amino acids. CDR1 and CDR2 from the germline V gene are SGDLS and YYNGEE. Trimming took 4 bases from V and 3 from J, leaving 17 bases between them. CDR3 coding DNA: TGTGCCAGCAGCCCTTCGGAGGGGCCCATCTACGAGCAGTACTTC. Translation: CASSPSEGPIYEQYF.

The genes are TRBV30 and TRBJ1-1; no definite D call. CDR1 is GTSNPN and CDR2 is SVGIG in the germline V gene (reference sequence). Trimming removed 2 bases at V and 7 bases at J, with 5 bases between. CDR3 length: 10 amino acids. DNA of the CDR3: TGTGCCTGGAGTACAAGTGAAGCTTTCTTT. Translated: CAWSTSEAFF.